Following are 10 T cell receptor beta chains from one sample sequenced in a study of blood T cell repertoires in COVID-19. Clones were sequenced by immunoSEQ multiplex PCR, and TCRdb holds only the in-frame ones, with some missing. The sample records 150,000 to 200,000 clones, less than 90% being singletons. The sample consisted of PBMCs or T cells enriched from blood (not recorded which). These receptors were collected from a woman in her forties or fifties who had recovered from COVID-19.

This clone was counted once. The rearrangement joins TRBV5-5 to TRBJ2-7; TRBD1 might be the D (6 bases). This CDR3 has 14 amino acids. With 2 bases removed from V and 3 bases from J, the gap between germline ends came to 12 bases. Germline V gene lookup returns CDR1 SGHKS and CDR2 YYEKEE (reference sequence). The CDR3 loop is CASSFRDIYYEQYV. CDR3 coding DNA: TGTGCCAGCAGCTTCCGGGACATTTACTACGAGCAGTACGTC.

This sequence joins TRBV4-1 and TRBJ2-3; D ambiguous. Trimming cost V 9 bases and J 1 base, with 11 bases left between them. The germline gives CDR1 MGHRA, CDR2 YSYEKL. This CDR3 is built from 13 residues. CDR3 in amino acids: CASKPAGTDTQYF. As DNA, the CDR3 is TGCGCCAGTAAACCTGCGGGCACAGATACGCAGTATTTT.

The chain links TRBV28 to TRBJ1-2, with unresolved D. There are 16 residues in the CDR3. V gave up 6 bases and J gave up 0 bases, with 17 bases separating them. Germline lookup yields CDR1 MDHEN and CDR2 SYDVKM. The chain's CDR3 is CASRVPWGEANYGYTF. Written as DNA, the CDR3 is TGTGCCAGCAGGGTCCCTTGGGGAGAAGCTAACTATGGCTACACCTTC.

This chain joins TRBV11-2 and TRBJ1-1, with a tentative D call TRBD1 (5 bases). This CDR3 is built from 11 residues. V was clipped by 7 bases and J by 4 bases, with 7 bases between them. Germline V gene sequence: CDR1 SGHAT, CDR2 FQNNGV. The CDR3 reads CASTGGTEAFF. In DNA, the CDR3 is TGTGCCAGCACCGGGGGCACTGAAGCTTTCTTT.

The chain links TRBV5-5 to TRBJ1-5, with D perhaps TRBD1 (5 bases). Germline lookup yields CDR1 SGHKS and CDR2 YYEKEE (reference sequence). The CDR3 totals 13 residues. V dropped 4 bases and J dropped 7 bases, with 12 bases sitting between them. CDR3 in DNA: TGTGCCAGCAGCCCCCAGCGGGGGCAGCCCCAGCATTTT. This encodes CASSPQRGQPQHF.

The chain combines TRBV24-1 with TRBJ2-3, with 11 bases identical to TRBD1. The length of the CDR3 is 18 residues. J was trimmed by 4 bases and V by 3 bases; bases with no gene match: 11. CDR1 and CDR2 from the germline V gene are KGHDR and SFDVKD. CDR3 DNA sequence: TGTGCCACCAGTGATCCTCCCGGGACAGGGGGTGAGGCAGATACGCAGTATTTT. Amino acid sequence: CATSDPPGTGGEADTQYF.

The chain uses TRBV7-9 and TRBJ2-1, with D possibly being TRBD1 (5 bases). V shed 0 bases and J shed 0 bases, with 15 bases lying between them. CDR1 is SEHNR, CDR2 FQNEAQ, per germline (reference sequence). This CDR3 has 18 amino acids. The chain's CDR3 is CASSLAGLGLGSYNEQFF. CDR3 sequence (DNA): TGTGCCAGCAGCTTAGCGGGTCTGGGGCTAGGCTCCTACAATGAGCAGTTCTTC.

This clone was seen a single time. V is TRBV11-3 and J is TRBJ1-1, with 7 bases identical to TRBD1. J lost 7 bases, V lost 5 bases, and 13 bases had no gene match. The germline V gene has CDR1 SGHNT and CDR2 YENEEA. The CDR3 contains 15 residues. The CDR3 loop reads CASSPPRGTVGEAFF. As DNA, the CDR3 is TGTGCCAGCAGCCCGCCCCGCGGGACAGTCGGTGAAGCTTTCTTT.

The J gene is TRBJ2-4, the V gene TRBV2; 7 bases fit TRBD1. The CDR3 loop spans 15 amino acids. Unmatched junction bases numbered 8, after V lost 4 bases and J lost 5 bases. The germline V gene has CDR1 SNHLY and CDR2 FYNNEI. This CDR3 reads CASSVWDSPQNIQYF. For the CDR3, the DNA is TGTGCCAGCAGTGTCTGGGACAGTCCTCAAAACATTCAGTACTTC.

The CDR3 coding sequence is TGTGCCAGCAGCACTTCCGCCACCTATCAGCCCCAGCATTTT. Its translation: CASSTSATYQPQHF. J is TRBJ1-5 and V is TRBV6-5; D is unclear. The CDR3 loop spans 14 amino acids. The germline gives CDR1 MNHEY, CDR2 SVGAGI. The V gene lost 6 bases and the J gene lost 5 bases, with 14 bases spanning the gap.